This TCR beta chain was profiled in a study of blood T cell repertoires in COVID-19. Study information: There were acute and convalescent COVID-19 samples, and they came from the United States, Italy and Spain. The cDNA or gDNA used as material had been derived from T cells, B-cell-depleted T cells, or PBMCs.

Authors' processing steps: Amplification with reference gene primers provided the estimates of nucleated cell counts. Here immunoSEQ multiplex PCR was the method, and the copy in TCRdb shows in-frame clones only, minus some. D and trimming come from the DNA, and the V and J calls and clone size come from that table. Among about 54,000 clones listed, around 85% were seen once. The CDR3 length is 13 residues. Germline-derived CDR1 and CDR2 are MNHEY and SMNVEV (reference sequence). The V and J ends lost 6 bases and 5 bases, in that order; junction bases with no gene match: 6. The TCR comes from a human donor in a cohort sampled during active COVID-19. The chain carries TRBV27 and TRBJ2-5; TRBD1 aligns across 7 bases. Input material: peripheral blood. The chain's CDR3 is CASSRQGRETQYF. DNA for the CDR3: TGTGCCAGCAGCAGACAGGGAAGGGAGACCCAGTACTTC.